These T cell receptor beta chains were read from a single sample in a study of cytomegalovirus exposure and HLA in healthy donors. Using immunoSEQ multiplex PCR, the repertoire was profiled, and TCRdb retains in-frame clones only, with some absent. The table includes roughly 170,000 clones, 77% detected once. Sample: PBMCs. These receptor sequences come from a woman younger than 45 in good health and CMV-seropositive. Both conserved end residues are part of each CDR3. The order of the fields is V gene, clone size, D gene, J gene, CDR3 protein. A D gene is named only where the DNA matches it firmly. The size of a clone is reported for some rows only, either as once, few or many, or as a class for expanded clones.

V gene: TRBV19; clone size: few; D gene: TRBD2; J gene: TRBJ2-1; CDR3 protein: CASSFRLAGNNEQFF
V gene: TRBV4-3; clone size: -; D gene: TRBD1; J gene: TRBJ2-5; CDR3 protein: CASSQGGQAPRETQYF
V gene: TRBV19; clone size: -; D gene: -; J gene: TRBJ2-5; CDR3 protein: CASSISRLSLETQYF
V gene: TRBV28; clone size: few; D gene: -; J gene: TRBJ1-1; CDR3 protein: CASSLEGISTEAFF
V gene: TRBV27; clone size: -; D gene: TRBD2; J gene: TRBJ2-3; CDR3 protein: CASSFGTSGKDTQYF
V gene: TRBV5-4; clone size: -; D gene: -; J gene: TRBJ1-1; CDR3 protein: CASSIPGHINTEAFF
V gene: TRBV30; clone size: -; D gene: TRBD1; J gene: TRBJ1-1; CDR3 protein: CAWNLRGRGTEAFF
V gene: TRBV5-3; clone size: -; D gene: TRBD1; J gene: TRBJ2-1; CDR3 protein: CARSPYRDRDYNEQFF
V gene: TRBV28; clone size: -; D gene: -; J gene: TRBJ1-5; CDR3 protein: CASSLPLYGVSKTNQPQHF
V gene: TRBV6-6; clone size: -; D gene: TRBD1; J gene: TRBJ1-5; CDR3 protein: CASSYRGQGGQPQHF
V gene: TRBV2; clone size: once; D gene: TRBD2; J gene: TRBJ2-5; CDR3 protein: CASGGVLAGGETQYF
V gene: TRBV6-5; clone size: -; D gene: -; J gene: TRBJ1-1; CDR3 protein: CASTTHPRVNTEAFF
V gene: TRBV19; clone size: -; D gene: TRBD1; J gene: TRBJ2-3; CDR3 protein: CASSETGDHTDTQYF
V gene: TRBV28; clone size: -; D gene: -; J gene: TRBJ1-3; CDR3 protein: CASIWQAGNTIYF
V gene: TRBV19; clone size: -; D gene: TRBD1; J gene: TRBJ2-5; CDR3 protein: CASTGTAQETQYF
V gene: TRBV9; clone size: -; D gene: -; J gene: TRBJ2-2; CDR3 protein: CASSGDSYTGELFF
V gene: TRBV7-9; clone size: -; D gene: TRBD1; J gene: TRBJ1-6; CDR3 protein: CASSLQGANSPLHF
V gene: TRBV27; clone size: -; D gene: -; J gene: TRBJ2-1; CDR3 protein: CASSFVGGEQFF
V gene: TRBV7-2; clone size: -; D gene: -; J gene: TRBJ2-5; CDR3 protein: CASSFPWTIQETQYF
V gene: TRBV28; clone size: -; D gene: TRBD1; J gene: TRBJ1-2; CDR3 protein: CASSPTGGSLYGYTF
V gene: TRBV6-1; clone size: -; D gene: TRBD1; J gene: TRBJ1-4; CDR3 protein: CASRDRGLGEKLFF
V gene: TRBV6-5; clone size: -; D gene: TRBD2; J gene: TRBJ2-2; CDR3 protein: CASSYFGGRGTGELFF
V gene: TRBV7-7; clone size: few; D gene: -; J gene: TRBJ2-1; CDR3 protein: CASSLKQEGGHEQFF
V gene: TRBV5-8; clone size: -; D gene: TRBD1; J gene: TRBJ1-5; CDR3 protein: CARSYRGYQPQHF